This is a list of T cell receptor beta chains from one sample in a study of breast tumors, draining lymph nodes, adjacent tissues. TCRdb called the multiplex PCR reads again in MiXCR, with one record for every CDR3 protein. The sample lists tens of thousands of distinct CDR3 sequences, about 50% occurring once. The sequencing sample was made of breast tumor tissue. These receptors were collected from a female donor with breast cancer. Some clones in this sample may be carry-over from other donors' samples. The CDR3 runs from the conserved cysteine through the conserved F or W. D genes are given only for firm matches. Size values are once, few and many counts, or a class for expanded clones, and some rows have none.

-	TRBV28	TRBJ1-2	many	TGTGCCAGCAGTTTGCAGGGGAAGCGCTATGGCTACACCTTC	CASSLQGKRYGYTF
-	TRBV2	TRBJ1-3	-	TGTGCCAGAAACGGGGGGGAAGGAAACACCATATATTTT	CARNGGEGNTIYF
TRBD2	TRBV4-3	TRBJ2-3	many	TGCGCCAGCAGCCAAGATCGAGCTAGCGGGATATACACAGATACGCAGTATTTT	CASSQDRASGIYTDTQYF
TRBD2	TRBV29-1	TRBJ2-3	-	TGCAGCGTTGGGGACTACACAGATACGCAGTATTTT	CSVGDYTDTQYF
TRBD1	TRBV11-2	TRBJ2-5	many	TGTGCCAGCAGCTTAGGGGACAGGGACTCTGAGACCCAGTACTTC	CASSLGDRDSETQYF
TRBD1	TRBV12-3/TRBV12-4	TRBJ2-5	many	TGTGCCAGCAGGCTTGGGACAGGGGGGGAGACCCAGTACTTC	CASRLGTGGETQYF
TRBD1	TRBV6-4	TRBJ2-7	-	TGTGCCAGCAGCCCCGGGACAGGGTTTGGCGAGCAGTACTTC	CASSPGTGFGEQYF
-	TRBV4-3	TRBJ2-5	many	TGCGCCAGCAGCCAAGAGGCGTTTCGAGAGACCCAGTACTTC	CASSQEAFRETQYF
-	TRBV25-1	TRBJ2-1	many	TGTGCCAGCTCACCGGGACGGAACAATGAGCAGTTCTTC	CASSPGRNNEQFF
-	TRBV19	TRBJ2-7	-	TGTGCCTGCCGAGGGGGGGAGGACGAGCAGTACTTC	CACRGGEDEQYF
-	TRBV20-1	TRBJ2-3	-	TGCAGTCCAGCACTTCAAGATACGCAGTATTTT	CSPALQDTQYF
TRBD2	TRBV7-2	TRBJ2-7	-	TGTGCCAGCAGCTTAGGGGGACTAGCGTACGAGCAGTACTTC	CASSLGGLAYEQYF
TRBD2	TRBV19	TRBJ2-1	-	TGTGCCGGTAGTATAATAAGCGGGAGGACCCCCTACAATGAGCAGTCCTTC	CAGSIISGRTPYNEQSF
-	TRBV11-3	TRBJ1-1	-	TGTGCCAGCAGCTTAGAGGGGGGCCAGAACACTGAAGCTTTCTTT	CASSLEGGQNTEAFF
TRBD2	TRBV10-3	TRBJ2-1	-	TGTGCCATCAGTGGGAGGACTAGCGGGAGCGATGAGCAGTTCTTC	CAISGRTSGSDEQFF
TRBD2	TRBV10-2	TRBJ2-1	-	TGCGCCAGCAGCCTTCTAGCGGGAGGGTACAATGAGCAGTTCTTC	CASSLLAGGYNEQFF
TRBD1	TRBV30	TRBJ1-1	-	TGTGCCTGGAAAAAACAGGGGTTTGAAGCTTTCTTT	CAWKKQGFEAFF